This T cell receptor (beta chain) came from a study of shared clonotypes between healthy human individuals. Per the germline V gene, CDR1 is MNHEY and CDR2 is SVGAGI. The CDR3 has 13 residues. The V gene lost 6 bases and the J gene lost 0 bases, with 6 bases spanning the gap. Repertoires were generated with immunoSEQ multiplex PCR, while TCRdb's copy carries only in-frame clones and drops some. Here the sample spans over 2 million clones, roughly 95% being singletons. A CD45RA+ naive subset and a CD45RA-negative memory subset were split from CD4+ cells. Points on this clone: Other DNA sequences from this sample encode an identical CDR3 as well.

The receptor was isolated from a man aged 18 to 29 in good health. The genes are TRBV6-5 and TRBJ1-3; no firm D call. The material sequenced was naive CD4+ T cells sorted from blood. Sample subset: CD45RA+ positively selected. DNA for the CDR3: TGTGCCAGCAGCCCCAACTCTGGAAACACCATATATTTT. Encoded protein: CASSPNSGNTIYF.